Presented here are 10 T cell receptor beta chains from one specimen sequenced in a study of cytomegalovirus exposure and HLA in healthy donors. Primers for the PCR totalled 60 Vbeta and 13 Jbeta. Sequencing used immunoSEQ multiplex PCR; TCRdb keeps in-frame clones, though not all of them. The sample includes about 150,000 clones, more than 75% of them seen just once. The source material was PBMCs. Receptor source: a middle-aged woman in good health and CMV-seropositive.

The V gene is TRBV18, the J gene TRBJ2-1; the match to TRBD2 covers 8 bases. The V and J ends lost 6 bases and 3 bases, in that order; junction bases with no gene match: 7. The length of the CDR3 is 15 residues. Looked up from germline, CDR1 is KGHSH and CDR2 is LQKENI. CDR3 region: CASSPTSGVYNEQFF. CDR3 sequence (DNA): TGTGCCAGCTCGCCCACTAGCGGCGTCTACAATGAGCAGTTCTTC.

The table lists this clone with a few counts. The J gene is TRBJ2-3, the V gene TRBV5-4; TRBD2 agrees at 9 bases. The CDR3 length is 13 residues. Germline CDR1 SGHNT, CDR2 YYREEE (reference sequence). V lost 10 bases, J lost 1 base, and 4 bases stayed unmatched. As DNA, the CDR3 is TGTGCCCTCCGGACTAGCGGCACAGATACGCAGTATTTT. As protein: CALRTSGTDTQYF.

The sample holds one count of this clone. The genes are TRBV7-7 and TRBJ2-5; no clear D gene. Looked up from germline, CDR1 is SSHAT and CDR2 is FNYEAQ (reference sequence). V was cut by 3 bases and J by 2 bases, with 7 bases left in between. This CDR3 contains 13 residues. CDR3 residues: CASSFNSQETQYF. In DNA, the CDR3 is TGTGCCAGCAGCTTTAACAGTCAAGAGACCCAGTACTTC.

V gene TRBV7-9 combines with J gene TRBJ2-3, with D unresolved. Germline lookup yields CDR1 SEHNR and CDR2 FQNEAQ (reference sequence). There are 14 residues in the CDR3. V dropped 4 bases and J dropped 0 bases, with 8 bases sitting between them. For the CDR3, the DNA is TGTGCCAGCAGCTCGAAAGCTAGCACAGATACGCAGTATTTT. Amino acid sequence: CASSSKASTDTQYF.

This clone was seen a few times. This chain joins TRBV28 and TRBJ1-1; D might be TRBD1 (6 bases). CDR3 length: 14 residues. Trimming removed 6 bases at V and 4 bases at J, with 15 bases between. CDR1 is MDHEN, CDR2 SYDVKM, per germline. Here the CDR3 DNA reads TGTGCCAGCAGCTCACGTGGCAGGGGCACTGAAGCTTTCTTT. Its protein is CASSSRGRGTEAFF.

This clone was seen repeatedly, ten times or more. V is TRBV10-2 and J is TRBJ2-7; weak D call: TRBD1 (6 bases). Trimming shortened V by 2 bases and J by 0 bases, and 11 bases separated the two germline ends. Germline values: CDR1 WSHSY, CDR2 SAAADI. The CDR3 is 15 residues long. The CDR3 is CASSERGQLSYEQYF. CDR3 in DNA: TGCGCCAGCAGTGAGCGCGGACAGCTCTCCTACGAGCAGTACTTC.

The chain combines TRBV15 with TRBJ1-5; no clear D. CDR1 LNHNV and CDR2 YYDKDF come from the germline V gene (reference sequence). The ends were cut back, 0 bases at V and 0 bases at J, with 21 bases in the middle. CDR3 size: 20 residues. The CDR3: CATSRDSPRRGWNSNQPQHF. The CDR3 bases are TGTGCCACCAGCAGAGATTCCCCCCGGCGGGGATGGAATAGCAATCAGCCCCAGCATTTT. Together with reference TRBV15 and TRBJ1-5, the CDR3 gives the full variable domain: DAMVIQNPRYQVTQFGKPVTLSCSQTLNHNVMYWYQQKSSQAPKLLFHYYDKDFNNEADTPDNFQSRRPNTSFCFLDIRSPGLGDTAMYLCATSRDSPRRGWNSNQPQHFGDGTRLSIL.

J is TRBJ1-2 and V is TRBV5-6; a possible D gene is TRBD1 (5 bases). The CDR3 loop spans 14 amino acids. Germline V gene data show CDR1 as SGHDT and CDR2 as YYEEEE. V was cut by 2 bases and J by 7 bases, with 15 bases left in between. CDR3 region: CASSFWEGLGGYTF. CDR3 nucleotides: TGTGCCAGCAGCTTTTGGGAGGGGCTAGGTGGCTACACCTTC.

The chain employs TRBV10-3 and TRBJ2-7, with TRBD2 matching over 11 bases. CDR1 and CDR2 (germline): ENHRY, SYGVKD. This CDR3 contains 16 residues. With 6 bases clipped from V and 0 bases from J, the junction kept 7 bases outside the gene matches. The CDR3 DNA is TGTGCCATCAGGGAAACTAGCGGGAGAAGCTCCTACGAGCAGTACTTC. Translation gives CAIRETSGRSSYEQYF.

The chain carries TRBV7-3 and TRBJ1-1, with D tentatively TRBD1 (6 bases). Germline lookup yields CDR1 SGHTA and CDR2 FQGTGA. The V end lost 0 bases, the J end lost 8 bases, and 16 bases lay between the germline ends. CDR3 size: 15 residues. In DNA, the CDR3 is TGTGCCAGCAGCTTAACGCCGGGGGAGGGGGGCGAAGCTTTCTTT. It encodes CASSLTPGEGGEAFF.